This is a list of T cell receptor beta chains from one sample in a study of cytomegalovirus exposure and HLA in healthy donors. Here immunoSEQ multiplex PCR was the method, and the copy in TCRdb shows in-frame clones only, minus some. This sample yields fewer than 250,000 clones, of which over 80% are seen a single time; roughly a tenth belongs to the top ten. What was sequenced was PBMCs. These receptors were collected from a woman in her forties or fifties in good health and CMV-seropositive. Both conserved end residues are trimmed from each CDR3. Clone size is shown for a subset of rows, as once, few, many or a class of expanded clone.

V gene	J gene	clone size	CDR3 protein
TRBV5-1	TRBJ1-2	NA	ASSLTEQGYGYT
TRBV11-3	TRBJ1-4	NA	ASSLQPGQKNEKLF
TRBV9	TRBJ2-7	NA	ASSDPRDRDEQY
TRBV9	TRBJ2-1	NA	ASSGKVAGSYNEQF
TRBV7-9	TRBJ1-1	NA	ASSMGQGSEAF
TRBV5-1	TRBJ2-1	NA	ASSLPTGAPGIGNEQF
TRBV5-1	TRBJ1-4	few	ASSLGTASGEKLF
TRBV4-3	TRBJ2-1	NA	ASSQGQEPYYNEQF
TRBV5-1	TRBJ2-5	NA	ASSVGLLGPETQY
TRBV4-2	TRBJ1-3	NA	ASNQSGGRISGNTIY
TRBV19	TRBJ1-5	once	ATSDRVRVSGLRYSNQPQH
TRBV9	TRBJ1-5	NA	ASSRSIYSNQPQH
TRBV7-9	TRBJ2-7	NA	ASSLSSGPYEQY
TRBV5-1	TRBJ2-3	NA	ASSFGNSGGYTQY
TRBV20-1	TRBJ2-3	NA	SARRNTQY
TRBV28	TRBJ2-7	NA	ASSLEQGGYEQY
TRBV6-5	TRBJ1-6	NA	ASSRNRGLDSPPH
TRBV25-1	TRBJ2-7	NA	ASSAVFGTSTDEQY
TRBV29-1	TRBJ1-2	NA	SGRTDTNYGYT
TRBV5-1	TRBJ2-3	few	ASSLVQSTDTQY
TRBV30	TRBJ1-5	NA	AWSVGGEQPQH
TRBV6-1	TRBJ2-3	NA	ASRPTSADTQY
TRBV7-2	TRBJ2-4	once	ASSLGGDNIQY
TRBV6-5	TRBJ1-1	NA	ASISPTGGVPEAF
TRBV7-3	TRBJ1-6	once	ASSLSGGSYNSPLH
TRBV7-8	TRBJ1-6	NA	ASSLSGSEAGSPLH
TRBV7-3	TRBJ1-6	NA	ASSLGQRYNSPLH
TRBV5-4	TRBJ1-1	NA	ASSLADRGAGAF
TRBV7-9	TRBJ2-5	NA	SSSSTSGGTNQETQY
TRBV7-9	TRBJ1-6	few	ASSLRRGYLGPLH
TRBV28	TRBJ1-1	NA	ASSSDRDQAEAF
TRBV6-1	TRBJ1-5	NA	ASKPGAGGNQPQH